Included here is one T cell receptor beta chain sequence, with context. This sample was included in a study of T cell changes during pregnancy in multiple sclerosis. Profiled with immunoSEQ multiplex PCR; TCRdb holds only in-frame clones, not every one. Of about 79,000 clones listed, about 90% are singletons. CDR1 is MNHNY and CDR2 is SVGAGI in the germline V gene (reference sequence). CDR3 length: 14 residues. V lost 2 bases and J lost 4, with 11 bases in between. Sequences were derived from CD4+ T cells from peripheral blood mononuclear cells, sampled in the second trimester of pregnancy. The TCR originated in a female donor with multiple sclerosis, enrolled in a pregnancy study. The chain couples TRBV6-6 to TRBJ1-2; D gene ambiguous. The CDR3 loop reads CASSYGSGLYGYTF. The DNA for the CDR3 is TGTGCCAGCAGTTACGGCTCAGGCCTCTATGGCTACACCTTC.